The rows below give T cell receptor beta chains drawn from one sample of a study of cytomegalovirus exposure and HLA in healthy donors. Profiling relied on immunoSEQ multiplex PCR, and the TCRdb table lists in-frame clones only, not all of them. The repertoire holds approximately 110,000 clones, with around 76% as singletons. Sequenced sample: PBMCs. The receptors shown here come from a woman aged 60-70 years in good health and CMV-seropositive. The CDR3 runs from the conserved cysteine through the conserved F or W. D genes are given only for firm matches. Clone sizes are given selectively: once, few, many, or a class where the clone is expanded.

J: TRBJ1-6; size: -; D: -; V: TRBV7-2; DNA: TGTGCCAGCAGCCCCGGACAGCCCTATTCACCCCTCCACTTT; CDR3: CASSPGQPYSPLHF
J: TRBJ2-5; size: -; D: TRBD1; V: TRBV25-1; DNA: TGTGCCAGCAGTCCTCCCCGGGACAGGGCGCAGGAGACCCAGTACTTC; CDR3: CASSPPRDRAQETQYF
J: TRBJ2-1; size: -; D: TRBD2; V: TRBV7-2; DNA: TGTGCCAGCAGCTCGGGACTAGCGGGAGGGAATGAGCAGTTCTTC; CDR3: CASSSGLAGGNEQFF
J: TRBJ1-1; size: -; D: TRBD1; V: TRBV19; DNA: TGTGCCAGTAGTCAAGGGGGCGCGGGAAACACTGAAGCTTTCTTT; CDR3: CASSQGGAGNTEAFF
J: TRBJ2-2; size: once; D: -; V: TRBV18; DNA: TGTGCCAGCCTCGGGACACCGAACACCGGGGAGCTGTTTTTT; CDR3: CASLGTPNTGELFF
J: TRBJ1-1; size: -; D: -; V: TRBV6-5; DNA: TGTGCCAGCAGTCCCCTCAACGCAGGGGCCGCTGAAGCTTTCTTT; CDR3: CASSPLNAGAAEAFF
J: TRBJ2-2; size: -; D: -; V: TRBV6-1; DNA: TGTGCCAGCAGTGAACACAGCCTGCTCACCGGGGAGCTGTTTTTT; CDR3: CASSEHSLLTGELFF
J: TRBJ2-7; size: once; D: -; V: TRBV27; DNA: TGTGCCAGCAGCCCCCTAGGCGAGCAGTACTTC; CDR3: CASSPLGEQYF
J: TRBJ2-6; size: -; D: -; V: TRBV30; DNA: TGTGCCTGGACCGCTTCTCCTACTTCTGGGGCCAACGTCCTGACTTTC; CDR3: CAWTASPTSGANVLTF
J: TRBJ2-4; size: -; D: -; V: TRBV4-3; DNA: TGCGCCCCCACAGGGCCCGTAGCCAAAAACATTCAGTACTTC; CDR3: CAPTGPVAKNIQYF
J: TRBJ2-3; size: -; D: TRBD2; V: TRBV7-2; DNA: TGTGCCAGCAGCTTAAACGGGGGGGGCAGGGATACGCAGTATTTT; CDR3: CASSLNGGGRDTQYF
J: TRBJ1-1; size: -; D: TRBD1; V: TRBV7-2; DNA: TGTGCCAGCAGCACAACCGGGACAGGGAGTCGGAGCACTGAAGCTTTCTTT; CDR3: CASSTTGTGSRSTEAFF
J: TRBJ1-3; size: -; D: -; V: TRBV30; DNA: TGTGCCTGGGAGGGGAGGTCCTCTGGAAACACCATATATTTT; CDR3: CAWEGRSSGNTIYF